This T cell receptor beta chain was captured by sequencing in a study of identical twins. Study results and caveats: In drawing conclusions, the study used cross-sectional statistical analysis and did not follow the same donors. Invariant MAIT and iNKT cells could partly confound zero-insertion analyses. Excess sharing between twins was weaker in beta out-of-frame sequences.

This CDR3 spans 17 amino acids. The trim removed 1 base at V and 0 bases at J, leaving 0 bases unmatched. Germline assignment: CDR1 LGHNT and CDR2 FRNRAP. Turning to this clonotype: What it binds is not known.

In TCRdb, the 5' RACE reads were re-called with MiXCR into one record per CDR3 protein. There are some 260,000 distinct CDR3 sequences in the sample; around 15% occur only once, and approximately 9.3% lies in the top ten. The sequence was collected from a woman younger than 35 in good health. This chain connects TRBV12-5 to TRBJ2-3, with TRBD2 identical over 14 bases. Source material: memory (CD45RO+) T cells sorted from blood. The CDR3 DNA reads as TGTGCTAGTGGTTTGGGACTAGCGGGGGGGAGCACAGATACGCAGTATTTT. Its translation is CASGLGLAGGSTDTQYF.